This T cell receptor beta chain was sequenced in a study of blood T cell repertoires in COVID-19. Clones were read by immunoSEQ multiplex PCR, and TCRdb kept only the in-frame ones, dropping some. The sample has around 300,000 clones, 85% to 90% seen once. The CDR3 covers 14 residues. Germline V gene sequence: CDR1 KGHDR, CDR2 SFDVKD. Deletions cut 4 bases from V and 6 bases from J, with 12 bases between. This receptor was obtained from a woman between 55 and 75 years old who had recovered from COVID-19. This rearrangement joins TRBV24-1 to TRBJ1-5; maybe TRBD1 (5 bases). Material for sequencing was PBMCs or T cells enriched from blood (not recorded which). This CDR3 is CATSEGQVRQPQHF. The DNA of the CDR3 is TGTGCCACCAGTGAAGGACAAGTCCGTCAGCCCCAGCATTTT.